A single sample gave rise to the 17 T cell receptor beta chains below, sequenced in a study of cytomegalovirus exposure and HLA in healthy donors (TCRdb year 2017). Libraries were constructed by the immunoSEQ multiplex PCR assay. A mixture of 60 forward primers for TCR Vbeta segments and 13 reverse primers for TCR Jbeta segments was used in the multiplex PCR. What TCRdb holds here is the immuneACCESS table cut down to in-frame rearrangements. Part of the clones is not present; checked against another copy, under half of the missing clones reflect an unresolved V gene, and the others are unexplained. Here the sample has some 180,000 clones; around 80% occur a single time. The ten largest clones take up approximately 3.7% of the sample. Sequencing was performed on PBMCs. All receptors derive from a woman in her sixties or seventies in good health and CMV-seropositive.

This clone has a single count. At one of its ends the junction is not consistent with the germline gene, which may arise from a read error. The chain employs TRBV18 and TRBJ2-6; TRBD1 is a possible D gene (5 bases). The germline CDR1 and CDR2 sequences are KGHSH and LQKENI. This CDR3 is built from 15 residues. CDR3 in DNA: TGTGCCAGCGTGACAGCCCCTTCTGGGGCCAACGGCCTGACTTTC. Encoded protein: CASVTAPSGANGLTF.

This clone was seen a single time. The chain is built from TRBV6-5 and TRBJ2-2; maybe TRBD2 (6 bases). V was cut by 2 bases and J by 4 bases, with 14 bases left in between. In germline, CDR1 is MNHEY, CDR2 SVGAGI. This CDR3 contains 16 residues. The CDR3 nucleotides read TGTGCCAGCAGTTACAGCGGGCTAGACCGCACCGGGGAGCTGTTTTTT. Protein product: CASSYSGLDRTGELFF.

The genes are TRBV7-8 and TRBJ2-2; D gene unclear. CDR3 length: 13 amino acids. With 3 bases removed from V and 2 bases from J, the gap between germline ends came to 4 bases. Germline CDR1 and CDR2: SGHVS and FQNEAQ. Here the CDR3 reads CASSFLNTGELFF. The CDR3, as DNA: TGTGCCAGCAGCTTTTTAAACACCGGGGAGCTGTTTTTT.

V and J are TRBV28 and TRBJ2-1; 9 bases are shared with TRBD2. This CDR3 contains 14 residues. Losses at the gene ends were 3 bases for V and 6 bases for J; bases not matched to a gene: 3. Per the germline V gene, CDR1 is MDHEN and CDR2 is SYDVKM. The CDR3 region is CASSFAGGGNEQFF. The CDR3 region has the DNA TGTGCCAGCAGTTTTGCGGGAGGGGGCAATGAGCAGTTCTTC.

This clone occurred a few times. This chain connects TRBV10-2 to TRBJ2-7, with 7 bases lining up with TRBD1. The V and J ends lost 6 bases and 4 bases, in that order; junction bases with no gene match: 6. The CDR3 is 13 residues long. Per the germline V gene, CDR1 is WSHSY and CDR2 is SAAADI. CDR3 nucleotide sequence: TGCGCCAGCAGGAGGGGGCAAGGGTACGAGCAGTACTTC. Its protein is CASRRGQGYEQYF.

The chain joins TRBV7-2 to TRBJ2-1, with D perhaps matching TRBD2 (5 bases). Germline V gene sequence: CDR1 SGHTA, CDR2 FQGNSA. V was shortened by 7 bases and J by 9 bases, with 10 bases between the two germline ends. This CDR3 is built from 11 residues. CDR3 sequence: CASTTGVEQFF. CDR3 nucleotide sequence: TGTGCCAGCACCACCGGGGTTGAGCAGTTCTTC.

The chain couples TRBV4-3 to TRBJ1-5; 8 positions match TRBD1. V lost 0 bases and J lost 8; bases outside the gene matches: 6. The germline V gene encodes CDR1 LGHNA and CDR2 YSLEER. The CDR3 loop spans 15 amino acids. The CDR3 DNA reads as TGCGCCAGCAGCCAAGACCTCAGGGGGCGGGAGCCCCAGCATTTT. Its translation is CASSQDLRGREPQHF.

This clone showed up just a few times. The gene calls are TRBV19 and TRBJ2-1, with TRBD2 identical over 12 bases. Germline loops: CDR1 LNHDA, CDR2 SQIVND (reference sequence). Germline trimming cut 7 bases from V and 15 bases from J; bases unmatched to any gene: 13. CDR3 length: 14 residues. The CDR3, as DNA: TGTGCCAGTATCCCGACTAGCGGGAGTCCAGGCCCGTTCTTC. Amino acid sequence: CASIPTSGSPGPFF.

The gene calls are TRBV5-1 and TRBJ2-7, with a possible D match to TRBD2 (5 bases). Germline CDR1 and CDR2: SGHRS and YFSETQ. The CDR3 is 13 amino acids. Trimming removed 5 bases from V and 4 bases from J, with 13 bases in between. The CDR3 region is CASSKGEGYEQYF. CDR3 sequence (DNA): TGCGCCAGCAGTAAAGGCGAGGGATACGAGCAGTACTTC.

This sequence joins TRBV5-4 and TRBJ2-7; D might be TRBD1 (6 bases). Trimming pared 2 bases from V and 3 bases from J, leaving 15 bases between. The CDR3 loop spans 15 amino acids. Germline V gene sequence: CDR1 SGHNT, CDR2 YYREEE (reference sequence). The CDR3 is CASSFRQVGNYEQYF. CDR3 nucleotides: TGTGCCAGCAGCTTCCGACAGGTAGGAAACTACGAGCAGTACTTC.

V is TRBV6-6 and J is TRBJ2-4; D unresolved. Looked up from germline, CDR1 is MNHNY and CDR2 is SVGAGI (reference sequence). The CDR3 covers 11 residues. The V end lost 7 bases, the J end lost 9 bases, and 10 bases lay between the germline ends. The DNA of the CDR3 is TGTGCCAGCAACGAGGATAGCATTCAGTACTTC. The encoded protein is CASNEDSIQYF.

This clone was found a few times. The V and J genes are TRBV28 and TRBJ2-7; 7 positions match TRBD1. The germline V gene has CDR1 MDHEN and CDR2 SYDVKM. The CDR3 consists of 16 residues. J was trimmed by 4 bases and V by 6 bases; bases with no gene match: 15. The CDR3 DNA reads TGTGCCAGCAGGCCCGGGACAGCTGGGGAGTCGTACGAGCAGTACTTC. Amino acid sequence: CASRPGTAGESYEQYF.

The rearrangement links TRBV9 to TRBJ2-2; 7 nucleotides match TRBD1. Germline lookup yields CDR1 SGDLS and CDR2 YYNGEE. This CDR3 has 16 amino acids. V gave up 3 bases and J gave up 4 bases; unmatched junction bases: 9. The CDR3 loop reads CASSGRDSEGTGELFF. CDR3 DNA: TGTGCCAGCAGCGGACGGGACAGCGAGGGCACCGGGGAGCTGTTTTTT.

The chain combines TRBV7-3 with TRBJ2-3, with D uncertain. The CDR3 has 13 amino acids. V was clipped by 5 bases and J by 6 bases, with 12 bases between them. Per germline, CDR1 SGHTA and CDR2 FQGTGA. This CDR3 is CASSQDGFDTQYF. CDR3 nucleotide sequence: TGTGCCAGCAGCCAGGATGGGTTTGATACGCAGTATTTT.

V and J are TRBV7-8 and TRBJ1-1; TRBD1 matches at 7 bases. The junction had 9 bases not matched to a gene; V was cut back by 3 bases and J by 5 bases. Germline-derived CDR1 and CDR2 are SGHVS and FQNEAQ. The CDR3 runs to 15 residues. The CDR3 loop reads CASSLGLTGITEAFF. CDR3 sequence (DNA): TGTGCCAGCAGCTTGGGATTGACAGGGATAACTGAAGCTTTCTTT.

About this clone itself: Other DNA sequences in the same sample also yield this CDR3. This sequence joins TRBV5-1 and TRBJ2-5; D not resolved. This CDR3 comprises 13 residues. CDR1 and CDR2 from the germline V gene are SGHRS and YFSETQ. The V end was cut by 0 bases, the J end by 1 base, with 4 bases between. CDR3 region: CASSLGVQETQYF. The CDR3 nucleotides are TGCGCCAGCAGCTTGGGAGTCCAAGAGACCCAGTACTTC.

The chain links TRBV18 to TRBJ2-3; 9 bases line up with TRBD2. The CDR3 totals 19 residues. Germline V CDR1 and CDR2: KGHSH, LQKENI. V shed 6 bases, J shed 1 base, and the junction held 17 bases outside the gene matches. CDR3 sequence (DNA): TGTGCCAGCTCCTCTAGCGGGACTAGCTTTACGTATGGCACAGATACGCAGTATTTT. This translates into CASSSSGTSFTYGTDTQYF.